A selection of T cell receptor beta chains follows, all from one sample in a study of graft-versus-host responses after intestinal transplantation. No antigens are known for them. Profiling relied on immunoSEQ multiplex PCR, and the TCRdb table lists in-frame clones only, not all of them. This sample has approximately 89,000 clones, with 90% to 95% found just once. Sequenced here: unstimulated CD4+ T cells sorted from spleen or lymph node cells, sampled before intestinal transplant. The origin of the receptors is a human donor who received an intestinal transplant. Each CDR3 is given with its conserved first and last residue. A clone size is listed for some rows: how often the clone was seen (once, few, many), or a class if it is expanded.

TRBJ2-3,TRBV5-6,NA,CASSFKAARTDTQYF
TRBJ2-3,TRBV2,NA,CASRTGQTDTQYF
TRBJ2-2,TRBV5-4,NA,CASSLGPGQGGIGELFF
TRBJ1-1,TRBV30,NA,CAWSLRDRDTEAFF
TRBJ2-6,TRBV4-3,NA,CASSHVYSGANVLTF
TRBJ2-7,TRBV7-8,once,CASSFRDSYEQYF
TRBJ2-1,TRBV7-9,NA,CASSLGQTSYNEQFF
TRBJ2-7,TRBV27,NA,CASSLFASTRVYEQYF
TRBJ2-7,TRBV6-5,NA,CASNQGLEQYF
TRBJ1-1,TRBV11-2,NA,CASSPQEDRPRVRAFF
TRBJ2-1,TRBV10-3,NA,CAEIAPGQGMMDEQFF
TRBJ2-5,TRBV28,NA,CASSLQGSGETQYF
TRBJ1-2,TRBV30,NA,CAWSEDWNLGWYGYTF
TRBJ2-7,TRBV30,NA,CAWSAPGGGGAGLQYF
TRBJ2-7,TRBV2,NA,CASRGLAGAYEQYF
TRBJ2-7,TRBV19,NA,CASSIGRQGRAYEQYF
TRBJ2-7,TRBV7-9,NA,CASSPGIDSYEQYF